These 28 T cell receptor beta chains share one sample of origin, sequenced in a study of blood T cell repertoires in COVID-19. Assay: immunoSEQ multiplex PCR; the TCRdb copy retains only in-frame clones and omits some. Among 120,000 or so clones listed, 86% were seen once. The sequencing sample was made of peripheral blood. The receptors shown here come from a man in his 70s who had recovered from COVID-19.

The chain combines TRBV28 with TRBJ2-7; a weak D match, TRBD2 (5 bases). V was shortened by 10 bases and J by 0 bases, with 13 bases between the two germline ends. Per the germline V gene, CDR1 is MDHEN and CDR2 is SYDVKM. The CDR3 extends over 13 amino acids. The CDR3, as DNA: TGTGCCACCCGGACGGGAAGCTCCTACGAGCAGTACTTC. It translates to CATRTGSSYEQYF. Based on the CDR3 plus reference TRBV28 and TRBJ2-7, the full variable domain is DVKVTQSSRYLVKRTGEKVFLECVQDMDHENMFWYRQDPGLGLRLIYFSYDVKMKEKGDIPEGYSVSREKKERFSLILESASTNQTSMYLCATRTGSSYEQYFGPGTRLTVT.

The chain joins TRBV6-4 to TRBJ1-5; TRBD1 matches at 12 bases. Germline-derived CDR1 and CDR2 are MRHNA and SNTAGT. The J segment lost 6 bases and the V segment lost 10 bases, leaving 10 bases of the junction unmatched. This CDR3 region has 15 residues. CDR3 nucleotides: TGTGCCATGTTCCCGGGACAGGGGGCGACTCAGCCCCAGCATTTT. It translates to CAMFPGQGATQPQHF.

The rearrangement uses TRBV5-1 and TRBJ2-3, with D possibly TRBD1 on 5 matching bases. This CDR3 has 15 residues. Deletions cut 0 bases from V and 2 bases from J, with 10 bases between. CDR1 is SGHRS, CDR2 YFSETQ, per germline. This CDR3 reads CASSLDSGLTDTQYF. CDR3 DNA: TGCGCCAGCAGCTTGGACTCAGGGCTCACAGATACGCAGTATTTT. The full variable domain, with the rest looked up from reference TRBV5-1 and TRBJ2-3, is KAGVTQTPRYLIKTRGQQVTLSCSPISGHRSVSWYQQTPGQGLQFLFEYFSETQRNKGNFPGRFSGRQFSNSRSEMNVSTLELGDSALYLCASSLDSGLTDTQYFGPGTRLTVL.

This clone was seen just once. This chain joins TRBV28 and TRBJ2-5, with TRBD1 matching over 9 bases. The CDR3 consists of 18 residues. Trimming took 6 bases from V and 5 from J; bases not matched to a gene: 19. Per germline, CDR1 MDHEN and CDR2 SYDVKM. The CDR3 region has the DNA TGTGCCAGCAGCCAAATCCAGTTGGACAGGGGAATTTGGGAGACCCAGTACTTC. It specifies CASSQIQLDRGIWETQYF.

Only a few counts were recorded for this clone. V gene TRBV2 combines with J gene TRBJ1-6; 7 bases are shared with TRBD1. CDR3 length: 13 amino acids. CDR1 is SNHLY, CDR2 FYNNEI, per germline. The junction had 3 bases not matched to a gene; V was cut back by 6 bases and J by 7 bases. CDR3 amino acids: CASRGDSNSPLHF. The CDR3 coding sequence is TGTGCCAGCAGGGGGGACAGCAATTCACCCCTCCACTTT.

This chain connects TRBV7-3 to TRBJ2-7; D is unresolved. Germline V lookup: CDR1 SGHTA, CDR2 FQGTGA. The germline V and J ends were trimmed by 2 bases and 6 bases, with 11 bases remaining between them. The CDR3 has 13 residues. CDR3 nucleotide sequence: TGTGCCAGCAGCTTAGGGCTGAATAGCGAGCAGTACTTC. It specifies CASSLGLNSEQYF. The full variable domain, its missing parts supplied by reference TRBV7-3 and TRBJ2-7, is GAGVSQTPSNKVTEKGKYVELRCDPISGHTALYWYRQSLGQGPEFLIYFQGTGAADDSGLPNDRFFAVRPEGSVSTLKIQRTERGDSAVYLCASSLGLNSEQYFGPGTRLTVT.

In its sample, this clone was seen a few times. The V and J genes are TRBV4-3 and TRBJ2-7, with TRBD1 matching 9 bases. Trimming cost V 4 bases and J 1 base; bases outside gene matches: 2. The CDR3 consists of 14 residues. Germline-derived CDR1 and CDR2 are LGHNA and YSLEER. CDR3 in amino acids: CASSPTGGSYEQYF. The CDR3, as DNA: TGCGCCAGCAGCCCGACAGGGGGGTCCTACGAGCAGTACTTC.

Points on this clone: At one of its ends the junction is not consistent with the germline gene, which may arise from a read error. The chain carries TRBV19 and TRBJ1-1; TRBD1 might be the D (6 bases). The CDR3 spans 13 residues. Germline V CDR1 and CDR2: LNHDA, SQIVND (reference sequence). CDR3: CASSMKGDTEAFF. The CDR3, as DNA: TGTGCCAGCAGTATGAAGGGGGACACTGAAGCTTTCTTT.

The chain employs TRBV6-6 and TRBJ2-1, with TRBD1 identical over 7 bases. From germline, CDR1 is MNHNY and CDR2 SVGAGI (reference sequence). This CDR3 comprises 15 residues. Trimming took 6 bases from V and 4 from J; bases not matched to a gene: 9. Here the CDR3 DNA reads TGTGCCAGCAGCCCTCCCGGGACAGATTACAATGAGCAGTTCTTC. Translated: CASSPPGTDYNEQFF.

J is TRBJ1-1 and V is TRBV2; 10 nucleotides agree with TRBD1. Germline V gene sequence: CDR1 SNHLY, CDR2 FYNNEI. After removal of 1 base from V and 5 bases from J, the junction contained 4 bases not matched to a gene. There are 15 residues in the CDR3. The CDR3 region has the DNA TGTGCCAGCAGTGAAGGAGGGACAGGGGAGACTGAAGCTTTCTTT. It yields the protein CASSEGGTGETEAFF. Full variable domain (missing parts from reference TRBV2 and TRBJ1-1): EPEVTQTPSHQVTQMGQEVILRCVPISNHLYFYWYRQILGQKVEFLVSFYNNEISEKSEIFDDQFSVERPDGSNFTLKIRSTKLEDSAMYFCASSEGGTGETEAFFGQGTRLTVV.

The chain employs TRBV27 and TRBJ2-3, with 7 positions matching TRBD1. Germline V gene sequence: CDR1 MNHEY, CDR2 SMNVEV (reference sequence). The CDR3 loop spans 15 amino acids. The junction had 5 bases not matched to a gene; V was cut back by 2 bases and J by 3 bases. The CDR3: CASSLGDSPTDTQYF. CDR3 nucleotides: TGTGCCAGCAGTTTAGGGGACAGCCCGACAGATACGCAGTATTTT.

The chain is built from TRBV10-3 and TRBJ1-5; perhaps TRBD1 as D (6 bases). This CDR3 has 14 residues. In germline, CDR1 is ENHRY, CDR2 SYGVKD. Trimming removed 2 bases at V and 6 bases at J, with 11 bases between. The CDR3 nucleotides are TGTGCCATCAGTGAGGAGGCGGGGGCTCAGCCCCAGCATTTT. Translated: CAISEEAGAQPQHF.

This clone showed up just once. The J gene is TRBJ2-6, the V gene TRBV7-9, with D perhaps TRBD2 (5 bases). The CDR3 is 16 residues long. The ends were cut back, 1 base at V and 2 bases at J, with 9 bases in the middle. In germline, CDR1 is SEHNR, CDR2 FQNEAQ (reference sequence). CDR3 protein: CASSLGTATGANVLTF. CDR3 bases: TGTGCCAGCAGCTTAGGGACTGCCACTGGGGCCAACGTCCTGACTTTC.

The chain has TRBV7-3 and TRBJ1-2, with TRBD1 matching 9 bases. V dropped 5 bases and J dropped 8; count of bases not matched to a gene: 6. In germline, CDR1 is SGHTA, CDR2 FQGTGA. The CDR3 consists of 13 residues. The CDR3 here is CASSAGTGYGYTF. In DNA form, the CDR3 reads TGTGCCAGCAGCGCCGGGACAGGGTACGGCTACACCTTC.

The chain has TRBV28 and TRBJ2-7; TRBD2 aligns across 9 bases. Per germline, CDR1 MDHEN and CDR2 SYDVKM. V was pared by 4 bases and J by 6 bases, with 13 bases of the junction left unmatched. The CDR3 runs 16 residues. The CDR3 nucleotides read TGTGCCAGCAGTTCACCCTCAGCGGGAGGTTTTTCCGAGCAGTACTTC. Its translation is CASSSPSAGGFSEQYF. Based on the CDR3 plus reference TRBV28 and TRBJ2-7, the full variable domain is DVKVTQSSRYLVKRTGEKVFLECVQDMDHENMFWYRQDPGLGLRLIYFSYDVKMKEKGDIPEGYSVSREKKERFSLILESASTNQTSMYLCASSSPSAGGFSEQYFGPGTRLTVT.

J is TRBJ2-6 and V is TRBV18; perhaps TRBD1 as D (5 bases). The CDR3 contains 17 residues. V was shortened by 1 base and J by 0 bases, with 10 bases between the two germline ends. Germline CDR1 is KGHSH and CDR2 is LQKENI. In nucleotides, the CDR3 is TGTGCCAGCTCACCACTAACAGGCAACTCTGGGGCCAACGTCCTGACTTTC. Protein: CASSPLTGNSGANVLTF.

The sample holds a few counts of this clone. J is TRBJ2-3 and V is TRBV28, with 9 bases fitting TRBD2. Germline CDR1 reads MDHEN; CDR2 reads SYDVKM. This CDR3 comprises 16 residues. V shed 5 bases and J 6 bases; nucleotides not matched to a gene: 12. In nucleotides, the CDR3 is TGTGCCAGCAGTCGACTAGCGGCCAGCCGAGTGGATACGCAGTATTTT. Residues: CASSRLAASRVDTQYF.

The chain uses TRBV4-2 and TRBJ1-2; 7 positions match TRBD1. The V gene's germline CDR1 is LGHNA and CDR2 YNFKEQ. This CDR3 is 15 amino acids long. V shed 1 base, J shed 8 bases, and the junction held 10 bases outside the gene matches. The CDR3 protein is CASSQGYRGQEGYTF. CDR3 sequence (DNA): TGTGCCAGCAGCCAAGGGTACAGGGGCCAGGAGGGCTACACCTTC.

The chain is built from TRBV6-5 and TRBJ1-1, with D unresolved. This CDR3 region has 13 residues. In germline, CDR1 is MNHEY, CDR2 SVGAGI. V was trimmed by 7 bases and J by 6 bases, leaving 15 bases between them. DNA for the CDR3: TGTGCCAGCACCCCGCGGGATCCTCCTGAAGCTTTCTTT. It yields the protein CASTPRDPPEAFF.

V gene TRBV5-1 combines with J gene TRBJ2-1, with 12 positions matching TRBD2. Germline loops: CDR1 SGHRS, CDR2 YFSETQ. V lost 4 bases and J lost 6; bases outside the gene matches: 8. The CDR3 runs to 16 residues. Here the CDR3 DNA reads TGCGCCAGCAGCGTGCGACTAGCGGGAGACGGCAATGAGCAGTTCTTC. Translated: CASSVRLAGDGNEQFF.

CDR3 protein: CSASTGHLTYEQYF. In DNA, the CDR3 is TGCAGTGCTAGTACTGGACACCTAACCTACGAGCAGTACTTC. The genes are TRBV20-1 and TRBJ2-7, with D tentatively TRBD1 (5 bases). The CDR3 is 14 residues long. V lost 3 bases and J 2 bases, leaving 14 bases between the germline ends. Germline V gene sequence: CDR1 DFQATT, CDR2 SNEGSKA (reference sequence).

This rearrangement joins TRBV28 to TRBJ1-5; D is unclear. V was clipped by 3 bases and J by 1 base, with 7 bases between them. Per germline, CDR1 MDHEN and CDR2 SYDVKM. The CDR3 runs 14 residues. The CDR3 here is CASSLPGSNQPQHF. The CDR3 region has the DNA TGTGCCAGCAGTTTGCCCGGGAGCAATCAGCCCCAGCATTTT.

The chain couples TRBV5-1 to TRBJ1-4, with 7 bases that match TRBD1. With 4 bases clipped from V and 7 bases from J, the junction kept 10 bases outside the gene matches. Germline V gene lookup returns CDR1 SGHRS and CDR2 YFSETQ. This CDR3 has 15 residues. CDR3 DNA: TGCGCCAGCAGCGAAACAGGGGCGGCGGGTGAAAAACTGTTTTTT. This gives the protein CASSETGAAGEKLFF. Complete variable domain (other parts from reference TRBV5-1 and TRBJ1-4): KAGVTQTPRYLIKTRGQQVTLSCSPISGHRSVSWYQQTPGQGLQFLFEYFSETQRNKGNFPGRFSGRQFSNSRSEMNVSTLELGDSALYLCASSETGAAGEKLFFGSGTQLSVL.

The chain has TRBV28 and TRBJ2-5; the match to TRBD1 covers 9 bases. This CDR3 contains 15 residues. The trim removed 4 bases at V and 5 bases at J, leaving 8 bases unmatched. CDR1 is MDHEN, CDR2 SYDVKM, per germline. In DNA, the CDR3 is TGTGCCAGCAGTTCCTCACAGGGGGCGGGGGAGACCCAGTACTTC. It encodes CASSSSQGAGETQYF.

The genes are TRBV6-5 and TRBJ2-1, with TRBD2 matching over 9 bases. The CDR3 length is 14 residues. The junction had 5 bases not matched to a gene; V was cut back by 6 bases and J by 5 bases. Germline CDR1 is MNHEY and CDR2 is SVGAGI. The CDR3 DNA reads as TGTGCCAGCAGGGCTAGCGGGAATGACAATGAGCAGTTCTTC. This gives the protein CASRASGNDNEQFF.

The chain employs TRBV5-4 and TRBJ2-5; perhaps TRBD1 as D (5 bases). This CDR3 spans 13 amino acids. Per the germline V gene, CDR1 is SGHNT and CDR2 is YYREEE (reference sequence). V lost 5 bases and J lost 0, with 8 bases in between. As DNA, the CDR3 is TGTGCCAGCAGAAAGACAGACCAAGAGACCCAGTACTTC. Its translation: CASRKTDQETQYF.

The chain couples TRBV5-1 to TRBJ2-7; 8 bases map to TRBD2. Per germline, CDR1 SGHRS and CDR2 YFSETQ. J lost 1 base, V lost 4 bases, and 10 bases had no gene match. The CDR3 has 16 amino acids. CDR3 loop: CASSLSRGGLSYEQYF. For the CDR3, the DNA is TGCGCCAGCAGCCTGAGTCGGGGGGGCCTTTCCTACGAGCAGTACTTC.

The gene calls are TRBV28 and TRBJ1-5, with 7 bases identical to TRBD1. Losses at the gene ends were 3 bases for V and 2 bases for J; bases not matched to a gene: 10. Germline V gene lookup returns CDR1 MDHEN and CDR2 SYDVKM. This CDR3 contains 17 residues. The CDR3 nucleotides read TGTGCCAGCAGTTTTTCTCGGACAGGCGAAGGCAATCAGCCCCAGCATTTT. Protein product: CASSFSRTGEGNQPQHF.